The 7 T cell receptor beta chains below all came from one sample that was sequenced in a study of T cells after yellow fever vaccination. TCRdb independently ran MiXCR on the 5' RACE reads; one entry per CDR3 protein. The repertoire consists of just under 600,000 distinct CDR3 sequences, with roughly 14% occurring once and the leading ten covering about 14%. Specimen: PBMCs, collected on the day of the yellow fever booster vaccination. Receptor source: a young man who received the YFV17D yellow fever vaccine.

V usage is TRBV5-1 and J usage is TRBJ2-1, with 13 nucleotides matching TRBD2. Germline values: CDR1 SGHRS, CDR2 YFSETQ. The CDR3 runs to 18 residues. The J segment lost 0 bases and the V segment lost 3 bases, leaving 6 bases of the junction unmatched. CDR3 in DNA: TGCGCCAGCAGCTCGCTTGGGACTAGCGGGACCTCCTACAATGAGCAGTTCTTC. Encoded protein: CASSSLGTSGTSYNEQFF.

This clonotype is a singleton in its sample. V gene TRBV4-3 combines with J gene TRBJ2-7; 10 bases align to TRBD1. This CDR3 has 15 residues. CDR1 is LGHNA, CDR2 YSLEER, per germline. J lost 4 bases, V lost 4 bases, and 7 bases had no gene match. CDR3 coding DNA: TGCGCCAGCAGCCTTGGGGACAGGGGCTCTTACGAGCAGTACTTC. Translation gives CASSLGDRGSYEQYF.

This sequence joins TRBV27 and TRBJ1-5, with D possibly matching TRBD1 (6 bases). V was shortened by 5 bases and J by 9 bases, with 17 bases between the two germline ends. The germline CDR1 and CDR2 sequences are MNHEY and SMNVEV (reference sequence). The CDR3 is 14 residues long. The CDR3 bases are TGTGCCAGCAGTGCCGGACAGAGTCTGGCGCCCCAGCATTTT. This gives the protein CASSAGQSLAPQHF.

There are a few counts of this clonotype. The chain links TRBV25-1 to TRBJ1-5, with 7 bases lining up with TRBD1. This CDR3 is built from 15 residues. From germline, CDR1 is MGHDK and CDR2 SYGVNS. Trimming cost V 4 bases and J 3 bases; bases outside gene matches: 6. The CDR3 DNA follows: TGTGCCAGCAGTGCGAAAGGGGGCCTCAATCAGCCCCAGCATTTT. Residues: CASSAKGGLNQPQHF.

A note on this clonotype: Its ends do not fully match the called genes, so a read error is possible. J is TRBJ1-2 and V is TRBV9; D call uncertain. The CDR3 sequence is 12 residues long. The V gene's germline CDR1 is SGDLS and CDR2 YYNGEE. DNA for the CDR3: TGTGCCAGCAGCGTAGCCGAATATGGCTATACCTTC. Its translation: CASSVAEYGYTF. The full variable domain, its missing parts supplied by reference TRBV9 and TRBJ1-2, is DSGVTQTPKHLITATGQRVTLRCSPRSGDLSVYWYQQSLDQGLQFLIQYYNGEERAKGNILERFSAQQFPDLHSELNLSSLELGDSALYFCASSVAEYGYTFGSGTRLTVV.

In nucleotides, the CDR3 is TGCAGCGTTGAAGCGACTAGCCCATCCTACGAGCAGTACTTC. This encodes CSVEATSPSYEQYF. The rearrangement joins TRBV29-1 to TRBJ2-7; 7 nucleotides line up with TRBD2. CDR3 size: 14 residues. In germline, CDR1 is SQVTM, CDR2 ANQGSEA. The J segment lost 1 base and the V segment lost 1 base, leaving 4 bases of the junction unmatched.

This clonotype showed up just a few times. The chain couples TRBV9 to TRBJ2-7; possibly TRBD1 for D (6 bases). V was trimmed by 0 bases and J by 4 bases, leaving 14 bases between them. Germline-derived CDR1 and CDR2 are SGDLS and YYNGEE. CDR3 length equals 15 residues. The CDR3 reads CASSVGQGKGYEQYF. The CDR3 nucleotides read TGTGCCAGCAGCGTAGGGCAGGGGAAAGGGTACGAGCAGTACTTC. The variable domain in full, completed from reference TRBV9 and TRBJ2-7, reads DSGVTQTPKHLITATGQRVTLRCSPRSGDLSVYWYQQSLDQGLQFLIQYYNGEERAKGNILERFSAQQFPDLHSELNLSSLELGDSALYFCASSVGQGKGYEQYFGPGTRLTVT.